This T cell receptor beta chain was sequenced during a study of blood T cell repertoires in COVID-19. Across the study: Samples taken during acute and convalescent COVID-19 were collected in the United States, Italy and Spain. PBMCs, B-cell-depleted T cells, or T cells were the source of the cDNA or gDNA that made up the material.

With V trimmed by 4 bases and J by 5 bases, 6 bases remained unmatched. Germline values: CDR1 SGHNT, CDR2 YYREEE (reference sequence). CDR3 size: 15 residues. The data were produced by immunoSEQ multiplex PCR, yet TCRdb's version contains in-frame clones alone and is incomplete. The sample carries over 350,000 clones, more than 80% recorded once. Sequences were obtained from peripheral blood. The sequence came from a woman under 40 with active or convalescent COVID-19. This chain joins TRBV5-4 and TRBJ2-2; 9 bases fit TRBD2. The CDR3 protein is CASSPAGGLTGELFF. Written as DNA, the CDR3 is TGTGCCAGCAGCCCGGCGGGGGGGCTTACCGGGGAGCTGTTTTTT.